This T cell receptor beta chain was retrieved from a study of beta chain features in type 1 diabetes. General study points: In all four CD4+ subsets, TCRB CDR3 length was significantly, moderately reduced in type 1 diabetes.

The germline CDR1 and CDR2 sequences are MNHEY and SVGAGI. The V end was cut by 6 bases, the J end by 6 bases, with 9 bases between. The CDR3 totals 13 residues. Expressed TCRB transcripts were sequenced because the isolated RNA had all been reverse transcribed beforehand. Repertoires were generated with immunoSEQ multiplex PCR, while TCRdb's copy carries only in-frame clones and drops some. The sample contains approximately 170,000 clones, less than 10% of which appear only once. Worth noting for this clone: Antigen: not known.

The authors took one heparinised blood draw, averaging about 120 mL, from each donor. The receptor comes from a man between 18 and 29 years old with type 1 diabetes. J is TRBJ1-6 and V is TRBV6-5; no clear D. Sequencing was done on a sample of central memory CD4+ T cells from blood. The CDR3 nucleotides are TGTGCCAGCAGCATGATTAGTAATTCACCCCTCCACTTT. Its protein product is CASSMISNSPLHF.